This passage covers 4 T cell receptor beta chains from one sample sequenced in a study of post-analysis software for immune sequencing data. Points from the study as a whole: Elevated frequency relative to controls characterized roughly 5 TRBV segments in patients, TRBV5-6, TRBV5-1 and TRBV20-1 among them.

Unique molecular identifiers featured in each of the TCR beta cDNA libraries. TCRdb ran MiXCR on the PCR reads and lists one entry per CDR3 protein. This sample has more than 450,000 distinct CDR3 sequences, with around 47% found just once. These TCRs' antigens remain unknown. The sample consisted of blood. Source of these receptors: a girl aged 10 to 17 with multiple sclerosis.

The J gene is TRBJ2-5, the V gene TRBV20-1, with D perhaps matching TRBD1 (6 bases). Between the trimmed V and J ends, which lost 6 bases and 7 bases, there was a span of 12 bases. Germline V gives CDR1 DFQATT, CDR2 SNEGSKA (reference sequence). The CDR3 is 11 residues long. The CDR3 loop is CSALQGGTQYF. The CDR3 DNA sequence: TGCAGTGCGCTGCAAGGGGGGACCCAGTACTTC.

The CDR3 here is CATPRRVSYEQYF. Here the CDR3 DNA reads TGTGCCACCCCTCGGCGGGTTTCCTACGAGCAGTACTTC. V is TRBV24-1 and J is TRBJ2-7, with D maybe TRBD2 (5 bases). This CDR3 has 13 residues. CDR1 is KGHDR, CDR2 SFDVKD, per germline. The ends were cut back, 9 bases at V and 1 base at J, with 12 bases in the middle.

CDR3 residues: CASSLGSKGETQYF. The CDR3 region has the DNA TGTGCCAGCAGTTTAGGCTCCAAGGGAGAGACCCAGTACTTC. V usage is TRBV28 and J usage is TRBJ2-5; D is uncertain. V was cut by 2 bases and J by 4 bases, with 11 bases left in between. The CDR3 length is 14 residues. Per germline, CDR1 MDHEN and CDR2 SYDVKM.

The chain links TRBV29-1 to TRBJ2-5; tentatively, D is TRBD2 (6 bases). V gave up 7 bases and J gave up 8 bases, with 14 bases separating them. CDR1 SQVTM and CDR2 ANQGSEA come from the germline V gene. The CDR3 extends over 11 amino acids. In nucleotides, the CDR3 is TGCAGCGCCCAAAGGAGGGAAACCCAGTACTTC. Translating it yields CSAQRRETQYF.